Listed below are T cell receptor beta chains from one sample, sequenced in a study of T cell repertoires in cytomegalovirus infection. No antigen is known for these receptors. TCRdb reprocessed the reads with MiXCR, giving one entry per CDR3 protein. The repertoire holds 110,000 or so distinct CDR3 sequences, with 30% as singletons. The sequences come from CD8+ T cells from cultured PBMCs, collected from culture after CMV antigen stimulation. These receptors all come from a human donor in good health (CMV status not recorded). Some clones in this sample may be carry-over from other donors' samples. The CDR3 runs from the conserved cysteine through the conserved F or W. Clone size is not always given. Where it is, it says once, few, many or a class for expanded clones.

TRBJ2-5 TRBV27 few CASSLASGAFPVTQYF
TRBJ1-1 TRBV28 many CASSISVNTEAFF
TRBJ2-7 TRBV4-3 NA CASSQDYTTYEQYF
TRBJ2-5 TRBV6-5 many CASTAGAGPYQETQYF
TRBJ1-5 TRBV12-3/TRBV12-4 many CASSFFQGDQPQHF
TRBJ1-1 TRBV19 few CASMLNTLVSTEAFF
TRBJ2-1 TRBV6-2/TRBV6-3 few CASSYSLDSGGAYNEQFF
TRBJ2-7 TRBV28 NA CASSLPQGTSSYEQYF
TRBJ2-7 TRBV11-1 NA CASSNLAGGFSEQYF
TRBJ1-5 TRBV4-2 few CASSQEVQGAYQPQHF
TRBJ1-1 TRBV5-6 NA CASSLETAKNTEAFF
TRBJ2-6 TRBV27 NA CASSLLGGANVLTF
TRBJ2-5 TRBV14 NA CASSQARGGDGRTQYF
TRBJ2-5 TRBV12-3/TRBV12-4 NA CASRGVTETQYF
TRBJ2-5 TRBV9 NA CASSVAGEETQYF
TRBJ1-6 TRBV7-2 NA CASSLTGTNSPLHF
TRBJ1-4 TRBV6-6 few CASSYSDRELFF
TRBJ2-7 TRBV5-6 NA CASSLANIQGLADYEQYF
TRBJ2-3 TRBV7-9 NA CASSPPPSTDTQYF
TRBJ2-2 TRBV12-3/TRBV12-4 few CASTPPRTGQGGELFF
TRBJ2-3 TRBV2 NA CASSASGGTDTQYF
TRBJ2-5 TRBV7-6 NA CASGSGAKETQYF
TRBJ1-1 TRBV4-2 NA CASSRSGTQTEAFF
TRBJ2-4 TRBV10-3 NA CAISEPDRAKNIQYF
TRBJ2-5 TRBV7-2 many CASSLPASGGPYQETQYF
TRBJ2-5 TRBV5-6 NA CASSFRDRGLFGETQYF
TRBJ2-2 TRBV7-9 many CASTPRMNTGELFF
TRBJ1-1 TRBV4-1 few CASSQFGNTEAFF
TRBJ1-3 TRBV4-1 NA CASSQTPGDSGNTIYF
TRBJ2-7 TRBV7-6 NA CASLSDMGDEQYF
TRBJ1-2 TRBV4-1 few CASSQRGGYGYTF
TRBJ2-1 TRBV6-6 NA CASSPTDIVDNEQFF
TRBJ2-7 TRBV7-2 NA CASSLGLAGVDEQYF
TRBJ2-7 TRBV5-1 NA CASRSGTLEQYF
TRBJ2-2 TRBV7-9 many CASSRPSGNTGELFF
TRBJ2-3 TRBV6-2/TRBV6-3 few CASSWFPDTQYF
TRBJ2-1 TRBV19 NA CASSLTGADEQFF
TRBJ2-7 TRBV6-1 few CASSEFWDRAYEQYF
TRBJ2-3 TRBV19 NA CASSMDAFGDTQYF